The 23 T cell receptor beta chains in this list originate from one sample, sequenced in a study of OX40 agonist ivuxolimab in advanced cancers. Using immunoSEQ multiplex PCR, the repertoire was profiled, and TCRdb retains in-frame clones only, with some absent. Seen here are about 79,000 clones, under 85% observed once, and the top ten hold roughly 0.5%. The sample in question was CD4+ or CD8+ T cells sorted from blood, obtained in a trial of the OX40 agonist ivuxolimab. The receptors were sampled from an adult with an advanced solid tumor such as melanoma, head and neck, liver or kidney cancer.

The chain recombines TRBV5-6 with TRBJ2-2; no clear D. Germline CDR1 and CDR2: SGHDT and YYEEEE. Deletions cut 0 bases from V and 1 base from J, with 7 bases between. The CDR3 is 15 amino acids. For the CDR3, the DNA is TGTGCCAGCAGCTTGGGTTGGCAGAACACCGGGGAGCTGTTTTTT. Protein product: CASSLGWQNTGELFF. The full variable domain, completed using reference TRBV5-6 and TRBJ2-2, is DAGVTQSPTHLIKTRGQQVTLRCSPKSGHDTVSWYQQALGQGPQFIFQYYEEEERQRGNFPDRFSGHQFPNYSSELNVNALLLGDSALYLCASSLGWQNTGELFFGEGSRLTVL.

The chain links TRBV5-6 to TRBJ2-6, with no clear D. Looked up from germline, CDR1 is SGHDT and CDR2 is YYEEEE. The CDR3 spans 18 residues. V lost 6 bases and J lost 0, with 19 bases in between. CDR3 region: CASTKSLLGSSGANVLTF. CDR3 bases: TGTGCCAGCACCAAATCGTTACTCGGCTCCTCTGGGGCCAACGTCCTGACTTTC.

The chain recombines TRBV6-5 with TRBJ2-1; TRBD2 is a possible D gene (6 bases). The germline gives CDR1 MNHEY, CDR2 SVGAGI. Trimming removed 6 bases from V and 7 bases from J, with 10 bases in between. The CDR3 contains 12 residues. CDR3 sequence (DNA): TGTGCCAGCAGCAGACGGGGGAATGAGCAGTTCTTC. This gives the protein CASSRRGNEQFF.

The chain employs TRBV7-2 and TRBJ1-2, with a possible D match to TRBD1 (5 bases). This CDR3 is built from 13 residues. From germline, CDR1 is SGHTA and CDR2 FQGNSA. V lost 5 bases to trimming and J lost 3 bases, with 10 bases between them. The CDR3 here is CASSPDMDYGYTF. CDR3 nucleotides: TGTGCCAGCAGCCCGGACATGGACTATGGCTACACCTTC.

The chain combines TRBV5-4 with TRBJ2-7; weak D call: TRBD2 (6 bases). This CDR3 spans 14 amino acids. Trimming shortened V by 4 bases and J by 0 bases, and 11 bases separated the two germline ends. Germline assignment: CDR1 SGHNT and CDR2 YYREEE (reference sequence). DNA of the CDR3: TGTGCCAGCAGCGGGGGACTCCTCTCCTACGAGCAGTACTTC. Protein sequence: CASSGGLLSYEQYF. Together with reference TRBV5-4 and TRBJ2-7, the CDR3 gives the full variable domain: ETGVTQSPTHLIKTRGQQVTLRCSSQSGHNTVSWYQQALGQGPQFIFQYYREEENGRGNFPPRFSGLQFPNYSSELNVNALELDDSALYLCASSGGLLSYEQYFGPGTRLTVT.

This chain links TRBV29-1 with TRBJ1-1; the match to TRBD1 covers 7 bases. CDR1 is SQVTM, CDR2 ANQGSEA, per germline. Losses at the gene ends were 4 bases for V and 1 base for J; bases not matched to a gene: 0. The CDR3 loop spans 12 amino acids. The CDR3 region has the DNA TGCAGCGTTGGACAGGGGAACACTGAAGCTTTCTTT. It yields the protein CSVGQGNTEAFF.

The chain uses TRBV7-3 and TRBJ2-2, with D perhaps matching TRBD1 (5 bases). Germline CDR1 is SGHTA and CDR2 is FQGTGA. Trimming pared 2 bases from V and 1 base from J, leaving 11 bases between. This CDR3 is built from 16 residues. Written as DNA, the CDR3 is TGTGCCAGCAGCTTACGGCAGGGCCTGAACACCGGGGAGCTGTTTTTT. Protein sequence: CASSLRQGLNTGELFF.

V and J are TRBV5-1 and TRBJ1-3; D unresolved. This CDR3 is built from 15 residues. Germline-derived CDR1 and CDR2 are SGHRS and YFSETQ. V was cut by 0 bases and J by 0 bases, with 7 bases left in between. CDR3 sequence reads: CASSLGGSSGNTIYF. The CDR3 DNA is TGCGCCAGCAGCTTGGGGGGATCCTCTGGAAACACCATATATTTT.

This clone has a single count. V and J are TRBV19 and TRBJ1-5, with 8 bases fitting TRBD1. The CDR3 totals 16 residues. Trimming removed 5 bases from V and 5 bases from J; junction bases left unmatched: 11. Germline-derived CDR1 and CDR2 are LNHDA and SQIVND (reference sequence). DNA of the CDR3: TGTGCCAGTAGTGGGGCACAGGGGGTTCAGGATCAGCCCCAGCATTTT. It encodes CASSGAQGVQDQPQHF.

Of note for this clone: Compared with germline, one end of the junction differs, possibly owing to a read error. The V and J genes are TRBV2 and TRBJ2-7, with a tentative D call TRBD2 (6 bases). Per the germline V gene, CDR1 is SNHLY and CDR2 is FYNNEI. The CDR3 length is 15 residues. The DNA of the CDR3 is TGTGCCAGCAGTGAAGCGGGGGACTCTCGATACGAGCAGTGCTTC. Residues: CASSEAGDSRYEQCF.

V is TRBV9 and J is TRBJ1-1; D is uncertain. CDR1 and CDR2 (germline): SGDLS, YYNGEE. The CDR3 length is 13 residues. V was trimmed by 4 bases and J by 0 bases, leaving 7 bases between them. CDR3 residues: CASSPRMNTEAFF. Here the CDR3 DNA reads TGTGCCAGCAGCCCCCGCATGAACACTGAAGCTTTCTTT.

The chain couples TRBV5-4 to TRBJ2-7; 9 bases agree with TRBD2. The CDR3 runs to 15 residues. J gave up 6 bases and V 4 bases, and 11 bases lay outside the gene matches. Germline assignment: CDR1 SGHNT and CDR2 YYREEE (reference sequence). The CDR3 bases are TGTGCCAGCAGCAAATCTAGCGGGGACCCTATCGAGCAGTACTTC. Encoded protein: CASSKSSGDPIEQYF.

The chain has TRBV6-6 and TRBJ1-2; weak D call: TRBD1 (5 bases). Trimming left V 7 bases short and J 8 bases short, with 17 bases between. Germline CDR1 MNHNY, CDR2 SVGAGI (reference sequence). The CDR3 has 13 amino acids. The CDR3 DNA follows: TGTGCCAGCACGATAGACAGTCAGGTGGGCTACACCTTC. Its translation is CASTIDSQVGYTF.

The chain employs TRBV10-1 and TRBJ1-3; D is ambiguous. The CDR3 loop spans 15 amino acids. The germline V and J ends were trimmed by 6 bases and 0 bases, with 12 bases remaining between them. Germline V gene data show CDR1 as WNHNN and CDR2 as SYGVQD (reference sequence). DNA for the CDR3: TGCGCCAGCAGGTTAAAGGATTTCTCTGGAAACACCATATATTTT. Its translation is CASRLKDFSGNTIYF.

The CDR3 is CASSPTGRGRHEQYF. Written as DNA, the CDR3 is TGTGCCAGCAGCCCCACCGGCAGGGGGCGCCACGAGCAGTACTTC. J is TRBJ2-7 and V is TRBV28; 8 nucleotides agree with TRBD1. V lost 6 bases, J lost 5 bases, and 12 bases stayed unmatched. Germline CDR1 MDHEN, CDR2 SYDVKM. There are 15 residues in the CDR3.

A single count supports this clone. This chain connects TRBV2 to TRBJ2-3; D is perhaps TRBD2 (6 bases). Germline V lookup: CDR1 SNHLY, CDR2 FYNNEI. CDR3 length equals 15 residues. Trimming removed 6 bases at V and 7 bases at J, with 20 bases between. The CDR3 DNA reads as TGTGCCAGCAGGGGCGGGACCGACCAGAGAAATACGCAGTATTTT. It translates to CASRGGTDQRNTQYF.

V and J are TRBV5-1 and TRBJ1-4; 7 bases align to TRBD1. With V trimmed by 0 bases and J by 8 bases, 4 bases remained unmatched. Germline V CDR1 and CDR2: SGHRS, YFSETQ. CDR3 length: 14 amino acids. CDR3 region: CASSLVQTGEKLFF. The DNA of the CDR3 is TGCGCCAGCAGCTTGGTGCAGACAGGGGAAAAACTGTTTTTT.

The rearrangement uses TRBV28 and TRBJ2-3; D gene uncertain. Trimming took 7 bases from V and 0 from J, leaving 11 bases between them. Per germline, CDR1 MDHEN and CDR2 SYDVKM. CDR3 length equals 14 residues. The CDR3 nucleotides read TGTGCCAGCACGTCGTCGATCAGCACAGATACGCAGTATTTT. Translating gives CASTSSISTDTQYF.

CDR3 sequence (DNA): TGTGCCTGGAGTGACAGGTATCTTGGCTACACCTTC. It encodes CAWSDRYLGYTF. This sequence joins TRBV30 and TRBJ1-2, with D tentatively TRBD1 (5 bases). Germline V lookup: CDR1 GTSNPN, CDR2 SVGIG (reference sequence). The CDR3 spans 12 residues. Trimming pared 1 base from V and 7 bases from J, leaving 10 bases between.

The CDR3 loop is CASSLDRWTLYEQYF. CDR3 nucleotides: TGTGCCAGCAGCTTAGACAGGTGGACCCTCTACGAGCAGTACTTC. The V and J genes are TRBV7-2 and TRBJ2-7; perhaps TRBD1 as D (5 bases). This CDR3 comprises 15 residues. V shed 1 base and J shed 3 bases, with 13 bases lying between them. CDR1 is SGHTA and CDR2 is FQGNSA in the germline V gene.

The gene calls are TRBV5-1 and TRBJ2-5, with TRBD2 identical over 9 bases. Per the germline V gene, CDR1 is SGHRS and CDR2 is YFSETQ. Germline trimming cut 5 bases from V and 4 bases from J; bases unmatched to any gene: 9. The CDR3 loop spans 15 amino acids. The CDR3 loop reads CASRRREGNGETQYF. DNA for the CDR3: TGCGCCAGCAGAAGGCGGGAGGGCAATGGAGAGACCCAGTACTTC.

This rearrangement joins TRBV6-1 to TRBJ2-5, with TRBD1 matching 9 bases. The CDR3 is made up of 14 amino acids. Germline-derived CDR1 and CDR2 are MNHNS and SASEGT. V was clipped by 4 bases and J by 7 bases; unmatched bases: 7. In nucleotides, the CDR3 is TGTGCCAGCAGTGCCGGGACAGGGTTAGGGACCCAGTACTTC. This encodes CASSAGTGLGTQYF.

This clone is labeled as medium-sized. V is TRBV6-5 and J is TRBJ1-1; TRBD1 might be the D (5 bases). This CDR3 is built from 14 residues. Looked up from germline, CDR1 is MNHEY and CDR2 is SVGAGI. The V end was cut by 6 bases, the J end by 3 bases, with 14 bases between. Here the CDR3 reads CASRPQDIYTEAFF. The CDR3 DNA sequence: TGTGCCAGCAGACCCCAGGACATTTACACTGAAGCTTTCTTT.